The 24 T cell receptor beta chains presented below share a single source sample, sequenced in a study of shared clonotypes between healthy human individuals. This table comes from immunoSEQ multiplex PCR, and its TCRdb copy is limited to in-frame clones, with some not included. The sample holds some 2,500,000 clones, 92% seen once. Sequencing was done on a sample of naive CD4+ T cells from PBMCs. Subset here: CD45RA+ positively selected. These receptor sequences come from a man between 18 and 35 years old in good health. Some clones in this sample may be carry-over from other donors' samples.

The chain recombines TRBV30 with TRBJ1-2, with 9 bases fitting TRBD1. V lost 0 bases to trimming and J lost 6 bases; unmatched junction nucleotides: 5. CDR1 GTSNPN and CDR2 SVGIG come from the germline V gene (reference sequence). This CDR3 is 14 amino acids long. Here the CDR3 reads CAWSVRDRVHGYTF. The DNA of the CDR3 is TGTGCCTGGAGTGTAAGGGACAGGGTCCATGGCTACACCTTC.

This clone was seen just once. The chain couples TRBV27 to TRBJ2-2; a possible D gene is TRBD1 (5 bases). The CDR3 length is 17 residues. Trimming left V 4 bases short and J 0 bases short, with 15 bases between. Germline-derived CDR1 and CDR2 are MNHEY and SMNVEV (reference sequence). In nucleotides, the CDR3 is TGTGCCAGCAGTTCAACCACAGGCTTAGCGAACACCGGGGAGCTGTTTTTT. Translated, it gives CASSSTTGLANTGELFF.

CDR3 DNA sequence: TGTGCCAGCAGTCCGACTACCTCCCAGGAGCAGTACTTC. It codes for CASSPTTSQEQYF. The chain combines TRBV2 with TRBJ2-7, with TRBD2 as a possible D gene (5 bases). CDR1 is SNHLY and CDR2 is FYNNEI in the germline V gene. CDR3 length: 13 amino acids. The V and J ends lost 5 bases and 7 bases respectively, with 15 bases between them.

The gene calls are TRBV5-1 and TRBJ2-2; D perhaps matches TRBD2 (5 bases). V shed 0 bases and J shed 5 bases, with 17 bases lying between them. The germline V gene has CDR1 SGHRS and CDR2 YFSETQ. The CDR3 covers 17 residues. CDR3: CASSLAPTGSGTGELFF. Written as DNA, the CDR3 is TGCGCCAGCAGCTTGGCCCCCACGGGGTCGGGAACCGGGGAGCTGTTTTTT.

This sequence joins TRBV28 and TRBJ1-4; D gene uncertain. The CDR3 length is 15 residues. Germline CDR1 reads MDHEN; CDR2 reads SYDVKM. Trimming took off 4 bases at V and 5 bases at J, with 14 bases between the two ends. DNA of the CDR3: TGTGCCAGCAGTTCGCCAATCACTGCGAATGAAAAACTGTTTTTT. This encodes CASSSPITANEKLFF.

The J gene is TRBJ2-3, the V gene TRBV5-1; TRBD2 matches at 16 bases. Trimming removed 3 bases from V and 3 bases from J; junction bases left unmatched: 4. Per germline, CDR1 SGHRS and CDR2 YFSETQ. The CDR3 is made up of 17 amino acids. This CDR3 is CASSYGTSGRATDTQYF. CDR3 sequence (DNA): TGCGCCAGCAGCTATGGGACTAGCGGGAGGGCTACAGATACGCAGTATTTT.

The J gene is TRBJ2-1, the V gene TRBV7-3; 13 nucleotides line up with TRBD2. Per the germline V gene, CDR1 is SGHTA and CDR2 is FQGTGA. Trimming cost V 6 bases and J 6 bases; bases outside gene matches: 5. The CDR3 has 15 residues. The CDR3 sequence: CASRLGTSGTNEQFF. The CDR3 bases are TGTGCCAGCAGGCTGGGGACTAGCGGGACCAATGAGCAGTTCTTC.

The chain combines TRBV4-2 with TRBJ1-1; D is ambiguous. Deletions cut 6 bases from V and 1 base from J, with 15 bases between. Germline V gene data show CDR1 as LGHNA and CDR2 as YNFKEQ. The CDR3 is made up of 15 amino acids. The CDR3 region has the DNA TGTGCCAGCAGTCCGACGAGAGAGGGGAACACTGAAGCTTTCTTT. This translates into CASSPTREGNTEAFF.

This chain connects TRBV28 to TRBJ2-1; D call uncertain. The CDR3 has 12 residues. Germline loops: CDR1 MDHEN, CDR2 SYDVKM. Trimming took off 8 bases at V and 5 bases at J, with 10 bases between the two ends. CDR3 residues: CASGLLDNEQFF. The CDR3 coding sequence is TGTGCCAGCGGCCTCCTGGACAATGAGCAGTTCTTC.

The chain employs TRBV18 and TRBJ2-1; perhaps TRBD2 as D (6 bases). V dropped 3 bases and J dropped 6 bases, with 18 bases sitting between them. Germline V gene data show CDR1 as KGHSH and CDR2 as LQKENI. The CDR3 has 16 amino acids. The CDR3 DNA reads as TGTGCCAGCTCACCCATCATAGTAGCGGCAGGCAATGAGCAGTTCTTC. Amino acid sequence: CASSPIIVAAGNEQFF. Based on the CDR3 plus reference TRBV18 and TRBJ2-1, the full variable domain is NAGVMQNPRHLVRRRGQEARLRCSPMKGHSHVYWYRQLPEEGLKFMVYLQKENIIDESGMPKERFSAEFPKEGPSILRIQQVVRGDSAAYFCASSPIIVAAGNEQFFGPGTRLTVL.

V is TRBV4-2 and J is TRBJ1-3; perhaps TRBD1 as D (6 bases). Per germline, CDR1 LGHNA and CDR2 YNFKEQ. The CDR3 extends over 19 amino acids. V was cut by 6 bases and J by 0 bases, with 24 bases left in between. CDR3 loop: CASRLRGGQALSSGNTIYF. The CDR3 DNA sequence: TGTGCCAGCAGACTGCGAGGGGGGCAAGCTCTAAGCTCTGGAAACACCATATATTTT.

The V and J genes are TRBV7-2 and TRBJ2-7, with no clear D. There are 14 residues in the CDR3. Per germline, CDR1 SGHTA and CDR2 FQGNSA. V was clipped by 4 bases and J by 4 bases, with 14 bases between them. In DNA form, the CDR3 reads TGTGCCAGCAGCTCTGGGTCTAGTGGGTACGAGCAGTACTTC. Protein: CASSSGSSGYEQYF.

The V call is TRBV28, the J call TRBJ1-1; D might be TRBD1 (5 bases). This CDR3 comprises 12 residues. Trimming removed 6 bases from V and 6 bases from J, with 11 bases in between. Germline V lookup: CDR1 MDHEN, CDR2 SYDVKM. The CDR3 spells CASRSGFPEAFF. As DNA, the CDR3 is TGTGCCAGCAGGTCAGGGTTCCCTGAAGCTTTCTTT. Full variable domain (rest looked up from reference TRBV28 and TRBJ1-1): DVKVTQSSRYLVKRTGEKVFLECVQDMDHENMFWYRQDPGLGLRLIYFSYDVKMKEKGDIPEGYSVSREKKERFSLILESASTNQTSMYLCASRSGFPEAFFGQGTRLTVV.

As concerns this clone: The sample carries other DNA sequences with the same CDR3. The chain has TRBV2 and TRBJ1-2; D is possibly TRBD1 (6 bases). V shed 6 bases and J shed 4 bases, with 12 bases lying between them. CDR3 length: 13 residues. CDR1 is SNHLY and CDR2 is FYNNEI in the germline V gene. Here the CDR3 reads CASSEQGGYGYTF. The CDR3, as DNA: TGTGCCAGCAGCGAACAGGGAGGCTATGGCTACACCTTC. Using reference TRBV2 and TRBJ1-2 for the parts outside the CDR3, the full variable domain is EPEVTQTPSHQVTQMGQEVILRCVPISNHLYFYWYRQILGQKVEFLVSFYNNEISEKSEIFDDQFSVERPDGSNFTLKIRSTKLEDSAMYFCASSEQGGYGYTFGSGTRLTVV.

As for this clone: The same CDR3 can be traced to other DNA sequences in this sample. This chain connects TRBV5-1 to TRBJ2-1, with unresolved D. Germline CDR1 reads SGHRS; CDR2 reads YFSETQ. This CDR3 has 12 residues. V was pared by 0 bases and J by 7 bases, with 5 bases between. CDR3 sequence (DNA): TGCGCCAGCAGCTTGGCCGGAAATGAGCAGTTCTTC. It codes for CASSLAGNEQFF.

On this clone itself: At the DNA level, this CDR3 is encoded by other sequences in the same sample as well. This chain links TRBV5-1 with TRBJ1-1; maybe TRBD1 (5 bases). Trimming pared 0 bases from V and 2 bases from J, leaving 11 bases between. CDR3 size: 15 residues. Per germline, CDR1 SGHRS and CDR2 YFSETQ. CDR3 DNA sequence: TGCGCCAGCAGCTTGGCGGGACCGGGTAACACTGAAGCTTTCTTT. Amino acids: CASSLAGPGNTEAFF.

The chain couples TRBV7-9 to TRBJ2-3; 9 nucleotides match TRBD1. With 5 bases clipped from V and 7 bases from J, the junction kept 10 bases outside the gene matches. Germline assignment: CDR1 SEHNR and CDR2 FQNEAQ (reference sequence). The CDR3 is 15 amino acids. The CDR3 region is CASSLGQGPRNTQYF. The CDR3 DNA reads TGTGCCAGCAGCCTGGGACAGGGACCTCGTAATACGCAGTATTTT.

As to this clone: Other DNA sequences from this sample encode an identical CDR3 as well. The chain is built from TRBV19 and TRBJ1-2; the D is unclear. Germline V gene lookup returns CDR1 LNHDA and CDR2 SQIVND (reference sequence). The V gene lost 1 base and the J gene lost 2 bases, with 11 bases spanning the gap. CDR3 length: 15 amino acids. DNA of the CDR3: TGTGCCAGTAGTATAGTTGGGCGAGGGAACTATGGCTACACCTTC. This translates into CASSIVGRGNYGYTF.

The chain combines TRBV5-1 with TRBJ1-3; D not resolved. The CDR3 length is 14 residues. Trimming left V 2 bases short and J 2 bases short, with 8 bases between. CDR1 and CDR2 from the germline V gene are SGHRS and YFSETQ. CDR3 coding DNA: TGCGCCAGCAGCTTTATCGGGACTGGAAACACCATATATTTT. Translated: CASSFIGTGNTIYF.

This clone was seen a handful of times. The V gene is TRBV10-3, the J gene TRBJ1-1, with 9 bases aligning to TRBD1. Germline CDR1 and CDR2: ENHRY and SYGVKD. The CDR3 covers 15 residues. With V trimmed by 0 bases and J by 7 bases, 6 bases remained unmatched. In nucleotides, the CDR3 is TGTGCCATCAGTGAGTCTGACAGGGGGTCTGGTGAAGCTTTCTTT. It codes for CAISESDRGSGEAFF.

The CDR3 reads CASSYLRDREDTEAFF. CDR3 nucleotides: TGTGCCAGCAGCTACCTCCGGGACAGGGAGGACACTGAAGCTTTCTTT. This sequence joins TRBV5-6 and TRBJ1-1; 9 bases map to TRBD1. CDR3 size: 16 residues. Germline V gene lookup returns CDR1 SGHDT and CDR2 YYEEEE. Trimming cost V 3 bases and J 3 bases; bases outside gene matches: 9.

The V and J genes are TRBV5-1 and TRBJ2-5; 9 bases map to TRBD1. Germline CDR1 reads SGHRS; CDR2 reads YFSETQ. V gave up 3 bases and J gave up 9 bases; unmatched junction bases: 6. CDR3 length: 13 amino acids. CDR3 in DNA: TGCGCCAGCAGCTCGCCGGGACAGGGATCCCAGTACTTC. This sequence encodes CASSSPGQGSQYF.

The chain uses TRBV11-2 and TRBJ2-3; D is possibly TRBD1 or TRBD2 (5 bases each). V gave up 5 bases and J gave up 0 bases, with 12 bases separating them. There are 15 residues in the CDR3. Germline CDR1 reads SGHAT; CDR2 reads FQNNGV. CDR3 bases: TGTGCCAGCAGCCGGGACCAGACTAGCACAGATACGCAGTATTTT. This encodes CASSRDQTSTDTQYF.

The chain joins TRBV11-2 to TRBJ2-7; 8 bases align to TRBD2. Germline V lookup: CDR1 SGHAT, CDR2 FQNNGV. Trimming took 5 bases from V and 0 from J; bases not matched to a gene: 6. The CDR3 has 15 amino acids. CDR3 amino acids: CASSATSGYSYEQYF. CDR3 coding DNA: TGTGCCAGCAGCGCCACTAGCGGCTACTCCTACGAGCAGTACTTC.